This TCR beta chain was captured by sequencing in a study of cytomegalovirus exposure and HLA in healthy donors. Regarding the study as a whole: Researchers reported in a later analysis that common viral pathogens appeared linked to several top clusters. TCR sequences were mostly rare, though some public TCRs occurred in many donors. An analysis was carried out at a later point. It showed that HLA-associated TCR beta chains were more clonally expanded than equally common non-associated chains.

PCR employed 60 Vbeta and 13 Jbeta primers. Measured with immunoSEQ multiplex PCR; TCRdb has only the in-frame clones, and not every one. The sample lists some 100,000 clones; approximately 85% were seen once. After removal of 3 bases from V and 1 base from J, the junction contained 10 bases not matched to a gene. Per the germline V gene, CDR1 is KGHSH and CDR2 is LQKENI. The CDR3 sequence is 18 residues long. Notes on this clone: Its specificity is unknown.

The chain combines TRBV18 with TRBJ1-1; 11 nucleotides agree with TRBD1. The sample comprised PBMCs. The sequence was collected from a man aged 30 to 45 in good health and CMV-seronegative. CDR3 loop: CASSPSRRTGGANTEAFF. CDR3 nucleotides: TGTGCCAGCTCACCCAGCCGGCGGACAGGGGGCGCGAACACTGAAGCTTTCTTT.